This is a list of T cell receptor beta chains from one sample in a study. TCRdb used MiXCR to reprocess the 5' RACE reads, holding one entry per CDR3 protein. This table holds approximately 23,000 distinct CDR3 sequences, less than 40% found once. The sequenced sample consisted of tumor-infiltrating naive CD4+ T cells sorted from the breast tumor. These receptor sequences come from a female donor with breast cancer. Both conserved end residues are part of each CDR3. Each record gives: CDR3 length, J gene, V gene, clone size, D gene, CDR3 protein, CDR3 DNA. D genes are given only for firm matches. Where a row states a size, it is once, few, many or the class of an expanded clone; other rows omit it.

>15|TRBJ2-1|TRBV6-5|-|TRBD2
CASKLAGGTSNEQFF
TGTGCCAGCAAACTGGCGGGAGGGACCAGCAATGAGCAGTTCTTC
>14|TRBJ2-3|TRBV7-3|few|TRBD1
CASSATGHTDTQYF
TGTGCCAGCAGCGCGACAGGGCACACAGATACGCAGTATTTT
>22|TRBJ1-2|TRBV29-1|-|-
CSVVGVVREGSGVGRINYGYTF
TGCAGCGTTGTAGGTGTGGTCAGGGAGGGTTCGGGTGTTGGTCGCATCAACTATGGCTACACCTTC
>16|TRBJ2-1|TRBV7-9|-|TRBD2
CASRGRTSGRRNEQFF
TGTGCCAGCAGGGGGCGGACTAGCGGGAGACGTAATGAGCAGTTCTTC
>14|TRBJ2-1|TRBV2|-|TRBD2
CASSGGSGGNEQFF
TGTGCCAGCAGTGGCGGGAGCGGAGGCAATGAGCAGTTCTTC
>13|TRBJ2-1|TRBV3-1|-|TRBD1
CASSQNRGNEQFF
TGTGCCAGCAGCCAAAACAGGGGAAATGAGCAGTTCTTC
>14|TRBJ2-7|TRBV28|-|TRBD2
CASNLGEGGYEQYF
TGTGCCAGCAACCTCGGGGAGGGTGGCTACGAGCAGTACTTC
>15|TRBJ2-3|TRBV3-1|-|-
CASSQEHLGTDTQYF
TGTGCCAGCAGCCAAGAACACTTGGGCACAGATACGCAGTATTTT
>15|TRBJ2-3|TRBV7-3|-|-
CASNSGFGGTDTQYF
TGTGCCAGCAACTCGGGGTTTGGGGGCACAGATACGCAGTATTTT
>14|TRBJ1-1|TRBV11-2|many|-
CASSPITGRFEAFF
TGTGCCAGCAGTCCCATTACAGGGAGGTTTGAAGCTTTCTTT
>17|TRBJ1-5|TRBV12-3/TRBV12-4|many|-
CASSSPQGVAWNQPQHF
TGTGCCAGCAGCTCCCCTCAGGGTGTGGCGTGGAATCAGCCCCAGCATTTT
>13|TRBJ2-7|TRBV5-1|few|-
CASSAQVGYEQYF
TGCGCCAGCAGTGCACAGGTGGGCTACGAGCAGTACTTC
>13|TRBJ1-1|TRBV18|many|-
CASSPSLNTEAFF
TGTGCCAGCTCACCAAGTCTGAACACTGAAGCTTTCTTT
>15|TRBJ2-1|TRBV5-1|-|-
CASSPTAGAYNEQFF
TGCGCCAGCAGCCCTACCGCGGGTGCCTACAATGAGCAGTTCTTC
>14|TRBJ1-5|TRBV6-5|few|-
CASSYRIGNQPQHF
TGTGCCAGCAGTTACCGCATAGGCAATCAGCCCCAGCATTTT
>13|TRBJ2-7|TRBV12-3/TRBV12-4|many|-
CASSPGLVAEQYF
TGTGCCAGCAGCCCGGGACTCGTAGCAGAGCAGTACTTC
>15|TRBJ2-1|TRBV5-1|medium-sized|TRBD2
CASSLALAGNNEQFF
TGCGCCAGCAGCTTGGCACTAGCGGGGAACAATGAGCAGTTCTTC
>21|TRBJ2-1|TRBV24-1|-|TRBD1
CATSDLDWDRGSGRPLNEQFF
TGTGCCACCAGTGATTTGGACTGGGACAGGGGAAGCGGACGCCCTCTCAATGAGCAGTTCTTC
>14|TRBJ2-6|TRBV5-6|-|-
CASSLGAGANVLTF
TGTGCCAGCAGCTTGGGGGCTGGGGCCAACGTCCTGACTTTC
>12|TRBJ1-1|TRBV30|medium-sized|-
CAWSRRSTEAFF
TGTGCCTGGAGTCGCAGGTCCACTGAAGCTTTCTTT
>15|TRBJ2-3|TRBV20-1|-|TRBD1
CSASGTVTSTDTQYF
TGCAGTGCTAGTGGGACAGTGACTAGCACAGATACGCAGTATTTT